This T cell receptor (beta chain) was obtained from a study of blood T cell repertoires in COVID-19. Background on the study: Samples representing acute and convalescent COVID-19 were sourced from the United States, Italy and Spain.

The table came from immunoSEQ multiplex PCR; TCRdb's copy has only in-frame clones and leaves some out. The table shows tens of thousands of clones, with approximately 86% occurring only once. This clone was found a few times. The CDR3 length is 14 residues. The V gene lost 6 bases and the J gene lost 2 bases, with 8 bases spanning the gap. Germline V CDR1 and CDR2: MNHEY, SVGAGI. Sequenced material: peripheral blood. The chain couples TRBV6-5 to TRBJ2-6, with TRBD2 as a possible D gene (6 bases). This clonotype originated in a man aged 80 or over with active or convalescent COVID-19. CDR3 DNA sequence: TGTGCCAGCAGCCGACTAGCTGGGGCCAACGTCCTGACTTTC. Translating it yields CASSRLAGANVLTF.